These 19 T cell receptor beta chains were all obtained from the same sample, sequenced in a study of T-cell reconstitution after alpha-beta-depleted transplantation in children. Preparation of the TCRbeta library involved a method that used unique molecular identifiers. TCRdb analysed the PCR reads with MiXCR anew, one entry per CDR3 protein. The sample lists about 870,000 distinct CDR3 sequences, approximately 15% seen once, with under 6% in the top ten. The specimen comprised PBMCs, mostly from graft donor cells, sampled 360 days after TCRalphabeta/CD19-depleted stem cell transplant. The receptors come from a male patient younger than 18 who had a stem cell transplant for acute lymphoblastic leukemia, so the T cells may come from the graft donor.

This clonotype has just a few counts. V and J are TRBV7-3 and TRBJ2-1, with TRBD2 identical over 11 bases. Germline CDR1 SGHTA, CDR2 FQGTGA. V was pared by 4 bases and J by 6 bases, with 8 bases of the junction left unmatched. The CDR3 runs 16 residues. The CDR3 DNA sequence: TGTGCCAGCAGCTCACGACTAGCGGGGCCCCTCAATGAGCAGTTCTTC. It is translated as CASSSRLAGPLNEQFF.

There are a few counts of this clonotype. This chain connects TRBV19 to TRBJ2-1; 9 bases are shared with TRBD1. The junction had 2 bases not matched to a gene; V was cut back by 6 bases and J by 2 bases. There are 14 residues in the CDR3. Germline-derived CDR1 and CDR2 are LNHDA and SQIVND (reference sequence). The CDR3 sequence: CASSDRGTYNEQFF. CDR3 nucleotides: TGTGCCAGTAGCGACAGGGGGACCTACAATGAGCAGTTCTTC.

There are a few counts of this clonotype. The chain carries TRBV20-1 and TRBJ1-5; D remains unclear. Germline V gene sequence: CDR1 DFQATT, CDR2 SNEGSKA (reference sequence). CDR3 size: 13 residues. Trimming pared 5 bases from V and 1 base from J, leaving 9 bases between. CDR3 sequence: CSALTTSNQPQHF. The CDR3 region has the DNA TGCAGTGCTTTAACCACCAGCAATCAGCCCCAGCATTTT.

The rearrangement uses TRBV29-1 and TRBJ1-5; D remains ambiguous. CDR1 and CDR2 from the germline V gene are SQVTM and ANQGSEA. CDR3 length: 13 residues. Trimming took off 4 bases at V and 3 bases at J, with 10 bases between the two ends. DNA of the CDR3: TGCAGCGTTGCAGCAGGCCTCAATCAGCCCCAGCATTTT. Protein sequence: CSVAAGLNQPQHF. The whole variable domain, remainder taken from reference TRBV29-1 and TRBJ1-5, is SAVISQKPSRDICQRGTSLTIQCQVDSQVTMMFWYRQQPGQSLTLIATANQGSEATYESGFVIDKFPISRPNLTFSTLTVSNMSPEDSSIYLCSVAAGLNQPQHFGDGTRLSIL.

The rearrangement uses TRBV4-2 and TRBJ2-4; no clear D gene. Germline CDR1 is LGHNA and CDR2 is YNFKEQ. This CDR3 comprises 15 residues. V lost 0 bases, J lost 6 bases, and 12 bases lay in between. In DNA form, the CDR3 reads TGTGCCAGCAGCCAAGATGGGTTAACCGCAAACATTCAGTACTTC. It encodes CASSQDGLTANIQYF.

The chain has TRBV5-1 and TRBJ2-4; the D is unclear. Looked up from germline, CDR1 is SGHRS and CDR2 is YFSETQ. With 0 bases removed from V and 1 base from J, the gap between germline ends came to 8 bases. The CDR3 runs to 15 residues. The CDR3 here is CASSLDPVAKNIQYF. CDR3 bases: TGCGCCAGCAGCTTGGATCCAGTGGCCAAAAACATTCAGTACTTC. The full variable domain, in which reference TRBV5-1 and TRBJ2-4 provide the parts outside the CDR3, is KAGVTQTPRYLIKTRGQQVTLSCSPISGHRSVSWYQQTPGQGLQFLFEYFSETQRNKGNFPGRFSGRQFSNSRSEMNVSTLELGDSALYLCASSLDPVAKNIQYFGAGTRLSVL.

The sample holds many counts of this clonotype. The rearrangement uses TRBV2 and TRBJ1-2; D not certain. Between the trimmed V and J ends, which lost 8 bases and 7 bases, there was a span of 8 bases. Germline V lookup: CDR1 SNHLY, CDR2 FYNNEI. The CDR3 runs to 10 residues. CDR3: CASSSTGYTF. The DNA of the CDR3 is TGTGCCAGCTCATCGACTGGCTACACCTTC.

Only a few counts were recorded for this clonotype. CDR3 in DNA: TGCAGTGCTGGATGGGGACGGGACACTGAAGCTTTCTTT. It translates to CSAGWGRDTEAFF. The gene calls are TRBV20-1 and TRBJ1-1, with D possibly being TRBD1 (5 bases). Per germline, CDR1 DFQATT and CDR2 SNEGSKA (reference sequence). Deletions cut 5 bases from V and 3 bases from J, with 13 bases between. This CDR3 has 13 amino acids.

J is TRBJ2-7 and V is TRBV6-1; either TRBD1 or TRBD2 may fit D (5 bases each). This CDR3 contains 14 residues. Trimming took 8 bases from V and 2 from J, leaving 16 bases between them. The germline V gene has CDR1 MNHNS and CDR2 SASEGT. This CDR3 reads CASRLGTATYEQYF. The CDR3 region has the DNA TGTGCCAGCCGTCTAGGGACGGCTACCTACGAGCAGTACTTC.

This clonotype showed up just a few times. One junction end does not reproduce the germline sequence, and a read error may be involved. This rearrangement joins TRBV18 to TRBJ2-3; D is undetermined. The CDR3 spans 16 residues. From germline, CDR1 is KGHSH and CDR2 LQKENI. Here the CDR3 DNA reads TGTGCTAGCTCACCGGTCTCTAGAAGTAGCACAGATACGCAGTATTTT. This encodes CASSPVSRSSTDTQYF.

This clonotype has a count of ten or more. This sequence joins TRBV5-1 and TRBJ2-1, with TRBD2 identical over 8 bases. V dropped 3 bases and J dropped 0; count of bases not matched to a gene: 5. CDR3 length equals 16 residues. In germline, CDR1 is SGHRS, CDR2 YFSETQ. Written as DNA, the CDR3 is TGCGCCAGCAGCTGGGAGCGGGAGAGCTCCTACAATGAGCAGTTCTTC. Protein: CASSWERESSYNEQFF.

This chain links TRBV20-1 with TRBJ1-2; a weak D match, TRBD1 (5 bases). Germline V lookup: CDR1 DFQATT, CDR2 SNEGSKA (reference sequence). Trimming shortened V by 3 bases and J by 2 bases, and 16 bases separated the two germline ends. This CDR3 has 15 residues. The CDR3 sequence is CSASKDSLLNYGYTF. In DNA form, the CDR3 reads TGCAGTGCTAGCAAAGACAGCTTATTAAACTATGGCTACACCTTC.

Regarding this clonotype: This CDR3 fails to terminate in the conserved phenylalanine or tryptophan, so it likely reflects a read error. This chain connects TRBV12-3 or TRBV12-4 to TRBJ1-1; D unresolved. V dropped 3 bases and J dropped 4 bases, with 9 bases sitting between them. The CDR3 extends over 13 amino acids. CDR3 DNA sequence: TGTGCCAGCAGTTTGGTGGGCGGCACTGAAGCTTTCTGT. Translating it yields CASSLVGGTEAFC.

The chain employs TRBV4-1 and TRBJ2-7, with TRBD1 matching over 10 bases. The CDR3 contains 16 residues. J gave up 3 bases and V 1 base, and 6 bases lay outside the gene matches. CDR1 is MGHRA and CDR2 is YSYEKL in the germline V gene. The chain's CDR3 is CASSQALGQGGYEQYF. For the CDR3, the DNA is TGCGCCAGCAGCCAAGCACTTGGACAGGGGGGCTACGAGCAGTACTTC.

This clonotype showed up many times. The chain couples TRBV7-7 to TRBJ2-1, with D perhaps matching TRBD1 (5 bases). V lost 5 bases and J lost 9, with 17 bases in between. Germline assignment: CDR1 SSHAT and CDR2 FNYEAQ (reference sequence). The CDR3 has 14 amino acids. CDR3 in amino acids: CASSRQQVGSEQFF. The DNA of the CDR3 is TGTGCCAGCAGCCGACAACAGGTCGGATCTGAGCAGTTCTTC.

The table lists this clonotype with a few counts. The chain uses TRBV2 and TRBJ1-6; a weak D match, TRBD1 (6 bases). The germline V and J ends were trimmed by 5 bases and 5 bases, with 16 bases remaining between them. Germline CDR1 SNHLY, CDR2 FYNNEI. The CDR3 is 16 amino acids. CDR3 sequence: CASSLFGTKDNSPLHF. The CDR3 DNA follows: TGTGCCAGCAGTCTCTTTGGGACAAAAGATAATTCACCCCTCCACTTT.

This clonotype was seen only a few times. V and J are TRBV12-3 or TRBV12-4 and TRBJ2-1; D is ambiguous. The ends were cut back, 0 bases at V and 1 base at J, with 10 bases in the middle. CDR3 length: 16 amino acids. In nucleotides, the CDR3 is TGTGCCAGCAGTTTAGCGCTTCCGGAGTCCTACAATGAGCAGTTCTTC. It translates to CASSLALPESYNEQFF.

The chain joins TRBV18 to TRBJ2-7; D may be TRBD2 (5 bases). Trimming pared 3 bases from V and 6 bases from J, leaving 12 bases between. Germline lookup yields CDR1 KGHSH and CDR2 LQKENI. CDR3 length equals 13 residues. CDR3: CASSPNGNTEQYF. CDR3 in DNA: TGTGCCAGCTCACCTAACGGGAACACCGAGCAGTACTTC.

The rearrangement joins TRBV5-1 to TRBJ2-7, with 10 nucleotides matching TRBD2. The CDR3 is made up of 15 amino acids. Germline CDR1 reads SGHRS; CDR2 reads YFSETQ. V lost 5 bases and J lost 1; bases outside the gene matches: 6. DNA for the CDR3: TGCGCCAGCAGACCGGGACTAGCGATTTCCTACGAGCAGTACTTC. Protein sequence: CASRPGLAISYEQYF. The complete variable domain, with remaining parts taken from reference TRBV5-1 and TRBJ2-7, reads KAGVTQTPRYLIKTRGQQVTLSCSPISGHRSVSWYQQTPGQGLQFLFEYFSETQRNKGNFPGRFSGRQFSNSRSEMNVSTLELGDSALYLCASRPGLAISYEQYFGPGTRLTVT.